These T cell receptor beta chains were read from a single sample in a study of T cell repertoires in cytomegalovirus infection. TCRdb reprocessed the reads with MiXCR, giving one entry per CDR3 protein. This table holds about 140,000 distinct CDR3 sequences, 5% to 6.5% found once. The material sequenced was PBMCs. The source of these receptors is a human donor in good health (CMV status not recorded). Some clones in this sample may be carry-over from other donors' samples. The CDR3 runs from the conserved cysteine through the conserved F or W. The D gene is left open where the match is weak. The size entry is marked missing in some rows and otherwise reads once, few, many or a size class.

V gene: TRBV7-2
clone size: many
J gene: TRBJ2-3
D gene: NA
CDR3 DNA: TGTGCCAGCAGCTTAGCCTCCCTAGCTAATACAGATACGCAGTATTTT
CDR3 protein: CASSLASLANTDTQYF

V gene: TRBV7-8
clone size: many
J gene: TRBJ2-7
D gene: NA
CDR3 DNA: TGTGCCAGCAGCTTTTGGGGTGACTCCATGACCTCCTACGAGCAGTACTTC
CDR3 protein: CASSFWGDSMTSYEQYF

V gene: TRBV7-2
clone size: many
J gene: TRBJ2-7
D gene: NA
CDR3 DNA: TGTGCCAGCAGCTTAAGACACAGAAGCGAGCAGTACTTC
CDR3 protein: CASSLRHRSEQYF

V gene: TRBV28
clone size: many
J gene: TRBJ2-5
D gene: NA
CDR3 DNA: TGTGCCAGCACCTCTATAGAGACCCAGTACTTC
CDR3 protein: CASTSIETQYF

V gene: TRBV7-9
clone size: many
J gene: TRBJ1-6
D gene: TRBD1
CDR3 DNA: TGTGCCAGCAGCTCGACCGGGACAGCGAATTCACCCCTCCACTTT
CDR3 protein: CASSSTGTANSPLHF

V gene: TRBV6-4
clone size: NA
J gene: TRBJ2-2
D gene: NA
CDR3 DNA: TGTGCCAGCAGTGAGTCGCCGCTGAACACCGGGGAGCTGTTTTTT
CDR3 protein: CASSESPLNTGELFF

V gene: TRBV12-3/TRBV12-4
clone size: many
J gene: TRBJ2-3
D gene: NA
CDR3 DNA: TGTGCCAGCAGTCCCGATAAACCCACAGATACGCAGTATTTT
CDR3 protein: CASSPDKPTDTQYF

V gene: TRBV20-1
clone size: NA
J gene: TRBJ2-6
D gene: NA
CDR3 DNA: TGCAGTGCTGTGAGACAGGTGTCCTCTGGGGCCAACGTCCTGACTTTC
CDR3 protein: CSAVRQVSSGANVLTF

V gene: TRBV27
clone size: many
J gene: TRBJ2-7
D gene: NA
CDR3 DNA: TGTGCCAGCAGTTTATACAGGGACTACGAGCAGTACTTC
CDR3 protein: CASSLYRDYEQYF

V gene: TRBV7-2
clone size: many
J gene: TRBJ1-2
D gene: TRBD1
CDR3 DNA: TGTGCCAGCAGCTTGGAGGGACAGATCATTAACTATGGCTACACCTTC
CDR3 protein: CASSLEGQIINYGYTF

V gene: TRBV28
clone size: many
J gene: TRBJ2-7
D gene: TRBD1
CDR3 DNA: TGTGCCAGCAGTTTATCAGTTCGGGGGACAGGGGACTACGAGCAGTACTTC
CDR3 protein: CASSLSVRGTGDYEQYF

V gene: TRBV5-1
clone size: many
J gene: TRBJ2-6
D gene: TRBD1
CDR3 DNA: TGCGCCAGCAGCTCACAGGGGCCGGGGTTCGCTGGGGCCAACGTCCTGACTTTC
CDR3 protein: CASSSQGPGFAGANVLTF

V gene: TRBV7-3
clone size: many
J gene: TRBJ2-1
D gene: TRBD1
CDR3 DNA: TGTGCCAGCAGCAAAACAGGGGGCTTCGTCAATGAGCAGTTCTTC
CDR3 protein: CASSKTGGFVNEQFF

V gene: TRBV11-2
clone size: few
J gene: TRBJ2-7
D gene: NA
CDR3 DNA: TGTGCCAGCAGCTTATCGGGGAACGATCGCTACGAGCAGTACTTC
CDR3 protein: CASSLSGNDRYEQYF

V gene: TRBV27
clone size: NA
J gene: TRBJ1-5
D gene: NA
CDR3 DNA: TGTGCCAGCAGTTTAATCGGGGATCGGGTCAATCAGCCCCAGCATTTT
CDR3 protein: CASSLIGDRVNQPQHF

V gene: TRBV28
clone size: many
J gene: TRBJ2-2
D gene: NA
CDR3 DNA: TGTGCCAGCAGTTTAGTCAGAAGCTTTCCGGGCACCGGGGAGCTGTTTTTT
CDR3 protein: CASSLVRSFPGTGELFF

V gene: TRBV28
clone size: many
J gene: TRBJ1-3
D gene: NA
CDR3 DNA: TGTGCCAGCAGCCCGGGTGGAAACACCATATATTTT
CDR3 protein: CASSPGGNTIYF

V gene: TRBV28
clone size: NA
J gene: TRBJ1-2
D gene: NA
CDR3 DNA: TGTGCCAGCAGCCCCGGTCAGCATGGCTACACCTTC
CDR3 protein: CASSPGQHGYTF

V gene: TRBV7-2
clone size: many
J gene: TRBJ2-1
D gene: NA
CDR3 DNA: TGTGCCAGCAGCTTAGTCCTATCGAATGAGCAGTTCTTC
CDR3 protein: CASSLVLSNEQFF

V gene: TRBV7-8
clone size: many
J gene: TRBJ2-5
D gene: NA
CDR3 DNA: TGTGCCAGCAGCTCTTACGTCGCAGGGAGGGAGACCCAGTACTTC
CDR3 protein: CASSSYVAGRETQYF

V gene: TRBV19
clone size: many
J gene: TRBJ2-3
D gene: NA
CDR3 DNA: TGTGCCAGTAGTATAGACCGACGGACAGATACGCAGTATTTT
CDR3 protein: CASSIDRRTDTQYF

V gene: TRBV7-9
clone size: many
J gene: TRBJ1-2
D gene: TRBD1
CDR3 DNA: TGTGCCAGCAGCTTAGGGGGACAGGGGCGTGGAGGCTACACCTTC
CDR3 protein: CASSLGGQGRGGYTF

V gene: TRBV5-1
clone size: many
J gene: TRBJ1-1
D gene: NA
CDR3 DNA: TGCGCCAGCAGCCGGGTGGGGGGCACTGAAGCTTTCTTT
CDR3 protein: CASSRVGGTEAFF

V gene: TRBV7-3
clone size: many
J gene: TRBJ2-3
D gene: NA
CDR3 DNA: TGTGCCAGCAGCTCTCAACACAGCACAGATACGCAGTATTTT
CDR3 protein: CASSSQHSTDTQYF

V gene: TRBV9
clone size: many
J gene: TRBJ2-3
D gene: TRBD2
CDR3 DNA: TGTGCCAGCAGCGTAGTGGATAGCGGGGGAGTTACAGATACGCAGTATTTT
CDR3 protein: CASSVVDSGGVTDTQYF

V gene: TRBV29-1
clone size: few
J gene: TRBJ2-3
D gene: NA
CDR3 DNA: TGCAGCGTTTCTCCAGATACGCAGTATTTT
CDR3 protein: CSVSPDTQYF

V gene: TRBV19
clone size: many
J gene: TRBJ2-6
D gene: NA
CDR3 DNA: TGTGCCAGTAGTATGTCGGGCTCTGGGGCCAACGTCCTGACTTTC
CDR3 protein: CASSMSGSGANVLTF

V gene: TRBV6-2/TRBV6-3
clone size: many
J gene: TRBJ2-1
D gene: NA
CDR3 DNA: TGTGCCAGCAGTCCCCCGGGGGTCCTTACCAATGAGCAGTTCTTC
CDR3 protein: CASSPPGVLTNEQFF